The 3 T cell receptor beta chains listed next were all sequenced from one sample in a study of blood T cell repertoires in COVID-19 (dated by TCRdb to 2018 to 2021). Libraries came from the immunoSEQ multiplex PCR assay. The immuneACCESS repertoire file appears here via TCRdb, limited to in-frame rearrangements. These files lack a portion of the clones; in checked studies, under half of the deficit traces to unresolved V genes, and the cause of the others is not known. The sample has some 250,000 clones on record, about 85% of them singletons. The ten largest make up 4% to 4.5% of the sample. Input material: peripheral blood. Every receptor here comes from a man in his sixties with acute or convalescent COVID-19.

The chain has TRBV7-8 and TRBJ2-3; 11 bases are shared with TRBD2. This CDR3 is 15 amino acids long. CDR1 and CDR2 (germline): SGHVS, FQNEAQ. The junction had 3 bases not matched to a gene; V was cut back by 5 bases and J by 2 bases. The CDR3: CASSLGLADTDTQYF. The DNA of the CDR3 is TGTGCCAGCAGCCTGGGACTAGCGGACACAGATACGCAGTATTTT.

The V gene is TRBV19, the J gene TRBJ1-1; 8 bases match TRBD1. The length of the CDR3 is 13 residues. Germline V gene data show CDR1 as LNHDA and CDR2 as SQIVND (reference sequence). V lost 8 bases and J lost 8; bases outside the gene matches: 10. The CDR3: CASRRGQDREAFF. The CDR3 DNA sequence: TGTGCCAGTCGGCGGGGACAGGATCGGGAAGCTTTCTTT.

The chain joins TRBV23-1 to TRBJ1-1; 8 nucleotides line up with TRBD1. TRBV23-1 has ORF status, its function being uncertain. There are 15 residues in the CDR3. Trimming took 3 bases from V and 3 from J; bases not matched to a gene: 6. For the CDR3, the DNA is TGCGCCAGCAGTCAGCCAGGGGGCCGGGACACTGAAGCTTTCTTT. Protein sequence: CASSQPGGRDTEAFF.